This record covers a single TCR beta chain. This entry belongs to a study of blood T cell repertoires in COVID-19. Measured with immunoSEQ multiplex PCR; TCRdb has only the in-frame clones, and not every one. The sample lists roughly 110,000 clones, 85% occurring once. The CDR3 sequence is 15 residues long. V was pared by 5 bases and J by 3 bases, with 4 bases of the junction left unmatched. Per germline, CDR1 SGHVS and CDR2 FQNEAQ. This TCR was recovered from a man in his forties with acute or convalescent COVID-19. The chain is built from TRBV7-8 and TRBJ2-2; TRBD1 matches at 9 bases. Sequencing was performed on peripheral blood. DNA of the CDR3: TGTGCCAGCAGCCCGGACAGGGGAGACACCGGGGAGCTGTTTTTT. Translating it yields CASSPDRGDTGELFF.